The 7 T cell receptor beta chains given below trace back to one sample, sequenced in a study of graft-versus-host responses after intestinal transplantation. The authors processed graft tissue to release intraepithelial and lamina propria lymphocytes. Repertoires were generated with immunoSEQ multiplex PCR, while TCRdb's copy carries only in-frame clones and drops some. The top ten clones hold about a sixth of a sample with tens of thousands of clones, 87% of them seen once. The material sequenced was ileum tissue, taken 200 to 210 days after intestinal transplant. Every receptor here comes from a human patient who received an intestinal transplant, so some T cells may come from the graft donor.

The chain carries TRBV5-1 and TRBJ2-3; 13 bases agree with TRBD2. Trimming took 4 bases from V and 0 from J; bases not matched to a gene: 11. The V gene's germline CDR1 is SGHRS and CDR2 YFSETQ. The CDR3 has 19 residues. The CDR3 here is CASSMRTSGGIISTDTQYF. The CDR3 coding sequence is TGCGCCAGCAGCATGCGGACTAGCGGGGGAATTATTAGCACAGATACGCAGTATTTT.

The chain is built from TRBV9 and TRBJ1-2; TRBD1 might be the D (5 bases). The CDR3 is 17 residues long. Germline lookup yields CDR1 SGDLS and CDR2 YYNGEE. The V end was cut by 4 bases, the J end by 0 bases, with 19 bases between. The DNA of the CDR3 is TGTGCCAGCAGCAACAACCCGGACAAGGGATCTAACTATGGCTACACCTTC. This codes for CASSNNPDKGSNYGYTF.

The chain employs TRBV9 and TRBJ1-2, with a tentative D call TRBD1 (5 bases). The CDR3 covers 13 residues. V was clipped by 0 bases and J by 4 bases, with 7 bases between them. The germline gives CDR1 SGDLS, CDR2 YYNGEE. CDR3 nucleotide sequence: TGTGCCAGCAGCGTAGGGACAAGCTATGGCTACACCTTC. Protein product: CASSVGTSYGYTF.

The J gene is TRBJ1-2, the V gene TRBV5-1; D is ambiguous. The CDR3 consists of 11 residues. Germline V gives CDR1 SGHRS, CDR2 YFSETQ. V shed 7 bases and J shed 3 bases, with 7 bases lying between them. CDR3 DNA: TGCGCCAGCCGACGGGACTATGGCTACACCTTC. Translation gives CASRRDYGYTF.

The count of this clone is one. The V call is TRBV27, the J call TRBJ2-1; D is possibly TRBD1 (6 bases). CDR1 is MNHEY, CDR2 SMNVEV, per germline (reference sequence). Trimming shortened V by 3 bases and J by 8 bases, and 11 bases separated the two germline ends. The CDR3 is 13 residues long. CDR3 coding DNA: TGTGCCAGCAGTTTTGTCAGGGGAGATGAGCAGTTCTTC. It translates to CASSFVRGDEQFF.

The chain links TRBV19 to TRBJ1-2, with TRBD1 identical over 8 bases. CDR1 LNHDA and CDR2 SQIVND come from the germline V gene (reference sequence). With 7 bases clipped from V and 4 bases from J, the junction kept 14 bases outside the gene matches. The CDR3 totals 16 residues. CDR3 sequence reads: CASTILGQEVPYGYTF. In DNA, the CDR3 is TGTGCCAGTACCATATTGGGACAGGAAGTCCCCTATGGCTACACCTTC.

This chain joins TRBV5-4 and TRBJ2-1, with 7 bases fitting TRBD2. Trimming removed 3 bases from V and 3 bases from J; junction bases left unmatched: 6. This CDR3 contains 15 residues. Germline values: CDR1 SGHNT, CDR2 YYREEE (reference sequence). CDR3 protein: CASSYSASGYNEQFF. CDR3 bases: TGTGCCAGCAGCTATTCGGCTAGCGGCTACAATGAGCAGTTCTTC.